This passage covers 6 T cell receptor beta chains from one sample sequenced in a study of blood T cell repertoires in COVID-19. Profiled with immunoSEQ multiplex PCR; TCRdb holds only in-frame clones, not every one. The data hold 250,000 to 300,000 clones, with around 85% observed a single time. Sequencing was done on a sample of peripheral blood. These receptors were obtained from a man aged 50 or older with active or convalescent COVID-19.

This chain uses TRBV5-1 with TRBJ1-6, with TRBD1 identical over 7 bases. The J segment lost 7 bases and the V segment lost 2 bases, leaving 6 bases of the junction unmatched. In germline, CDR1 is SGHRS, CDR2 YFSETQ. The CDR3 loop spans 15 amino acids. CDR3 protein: CASSFTGQSNSPLHF. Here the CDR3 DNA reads TGCGCCAGCAGCTTCACGGGACAGTCGAATTCACCCCTCCACTTT.

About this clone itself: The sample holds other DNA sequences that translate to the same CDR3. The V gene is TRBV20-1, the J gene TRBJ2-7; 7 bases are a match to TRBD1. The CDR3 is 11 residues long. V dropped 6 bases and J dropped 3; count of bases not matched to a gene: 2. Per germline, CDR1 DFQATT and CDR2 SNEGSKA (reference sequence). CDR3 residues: CSARDSYEQYF. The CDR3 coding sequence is TGCAGTGCACGGGACAGCTACGAGCAGTACTTC.

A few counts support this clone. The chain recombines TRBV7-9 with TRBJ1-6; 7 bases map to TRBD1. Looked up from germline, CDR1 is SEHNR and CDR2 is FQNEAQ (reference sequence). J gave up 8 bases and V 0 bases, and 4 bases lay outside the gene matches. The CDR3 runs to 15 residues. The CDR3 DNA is TGTGCCAGCAGCTTAGCGACAGGGAGAGATTCACCCCTCCACTTT. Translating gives CASSLATGRDSPLHF. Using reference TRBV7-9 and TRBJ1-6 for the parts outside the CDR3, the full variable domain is DTGVSQNPRHKITKRGQNVTFRCDPISEHNRLYWYRQTLGQGPEFLTYFQNEAQLEKSRLLSDRFSAERPKGSFSTLEIQRTEQGDSAMYLCASSLATGRDSPLHFGNGTRLTVT.

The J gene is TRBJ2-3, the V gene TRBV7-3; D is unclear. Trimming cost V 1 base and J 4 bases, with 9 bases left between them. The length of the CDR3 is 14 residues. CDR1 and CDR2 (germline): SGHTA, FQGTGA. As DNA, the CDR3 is TGTGCCAGCAGCTTAAATCTTGGCCCAGATACGCAGTATTTT. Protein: CASSLNLGPDTQYF.

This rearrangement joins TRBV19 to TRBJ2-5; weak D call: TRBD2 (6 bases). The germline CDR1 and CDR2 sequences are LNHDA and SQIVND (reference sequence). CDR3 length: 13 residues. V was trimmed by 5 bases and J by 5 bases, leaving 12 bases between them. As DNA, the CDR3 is TGTGCCAGTAGTGCCACTAGCCGGGAGACCCAGTACTTC. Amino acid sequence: CASSATSRETQYF.

CDR3 loop: CASSQDPPGVRIIHEQFF. DNA for the CDR3: TGTGCCAGCAGCCAAGATCCGCCGGGAGTCAGGATTATCCATGAGCAGTTCTTC. This rearrangement joins TRBV3-1 (or the pseudogene TRBV3-2) to TRBJ2-1; tentatively, D is TRBD2 (6 bases). The CDR3 is 18 amino acids. V lost 0 bases, J lost 8 bases, and 23 bases lay in between. The germline V gene has CDR1 LGHDT and CDR2 YNNKEL (reference sequence).